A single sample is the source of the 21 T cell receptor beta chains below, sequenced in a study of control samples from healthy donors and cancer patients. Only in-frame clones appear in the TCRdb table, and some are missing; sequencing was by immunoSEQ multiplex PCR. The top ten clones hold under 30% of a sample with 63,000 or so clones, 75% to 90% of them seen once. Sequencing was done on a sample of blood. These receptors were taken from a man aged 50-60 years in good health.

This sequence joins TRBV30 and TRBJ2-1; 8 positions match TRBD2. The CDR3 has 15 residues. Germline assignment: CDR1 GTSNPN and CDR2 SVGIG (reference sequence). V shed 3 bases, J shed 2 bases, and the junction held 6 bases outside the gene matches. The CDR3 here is CAWRWAGGAYNEQFF. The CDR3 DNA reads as TGTGCCTGGAGGTGGGCGGGAGGAGCCTACAATGAGCAGTTCTTC.

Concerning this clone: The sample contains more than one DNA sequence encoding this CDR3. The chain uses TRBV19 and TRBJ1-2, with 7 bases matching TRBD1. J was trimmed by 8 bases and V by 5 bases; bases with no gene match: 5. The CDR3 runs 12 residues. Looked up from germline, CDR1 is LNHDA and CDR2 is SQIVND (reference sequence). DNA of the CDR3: TGTGCCAGTAGTGTTACAGGGGCCGGCTACACCTTC. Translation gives CASSVTGAGYTF.

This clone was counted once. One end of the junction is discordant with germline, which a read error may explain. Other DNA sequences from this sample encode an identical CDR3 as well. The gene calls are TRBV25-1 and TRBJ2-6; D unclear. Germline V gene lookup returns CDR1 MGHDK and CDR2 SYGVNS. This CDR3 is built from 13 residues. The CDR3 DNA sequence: TGTGCCAGCAGGGAATCTGGGGCCAACGTCCTGACTTTC. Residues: CASRESGANVLTF.

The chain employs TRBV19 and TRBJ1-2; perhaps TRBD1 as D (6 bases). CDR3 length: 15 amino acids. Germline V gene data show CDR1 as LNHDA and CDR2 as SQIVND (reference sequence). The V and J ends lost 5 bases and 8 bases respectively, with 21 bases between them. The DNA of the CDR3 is TGTGCCAGTAGTCTTCTCCGGAGGGGGGCGAGCGGCTACACCTTC. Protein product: CASSLLRRGASGYTF.

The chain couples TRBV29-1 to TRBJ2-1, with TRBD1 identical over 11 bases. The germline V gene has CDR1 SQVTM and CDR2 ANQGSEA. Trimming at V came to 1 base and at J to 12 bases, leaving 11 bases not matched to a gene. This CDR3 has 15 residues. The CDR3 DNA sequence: TGCAGCGTTGAAGGACGGACAGGGGGCGCATCAGGGCAGTTCTTC. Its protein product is CSVEGRTGGASGQFF.

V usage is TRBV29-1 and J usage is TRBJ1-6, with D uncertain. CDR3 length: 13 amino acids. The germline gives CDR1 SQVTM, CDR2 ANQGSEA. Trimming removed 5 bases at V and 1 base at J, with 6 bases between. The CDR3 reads CSVQGSYNSPLHF. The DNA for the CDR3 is TGCAGCGTTCAAGGGTCCTATAATTCACCCCTCCACTTT.

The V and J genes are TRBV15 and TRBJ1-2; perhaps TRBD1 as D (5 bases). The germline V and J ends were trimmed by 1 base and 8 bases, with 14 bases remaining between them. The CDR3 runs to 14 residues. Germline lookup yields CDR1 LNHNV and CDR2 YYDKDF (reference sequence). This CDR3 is CATSRVEGDRGYTF. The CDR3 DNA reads TGTGCCACCAGCAGAGTTGAAGGGGATAGAGGCTACACCTTC.

The CDR3 spells CASRFSDTGYGYTF. CDR3 in DNA: TGTGCCAGCAGATTTTCCGACACGGGATATGGCTACACCTTC. The chain couples TRBV5-6 to TRBJ1-2; no definite D call. This CDR3 is 14 amino acids long. The germline V and J ends were trimmed by 5 bases and 5 bases, with 16 bases remaining between them. CDR1 SGHDT and CDR2 YYEEEE come from the germline V gene.

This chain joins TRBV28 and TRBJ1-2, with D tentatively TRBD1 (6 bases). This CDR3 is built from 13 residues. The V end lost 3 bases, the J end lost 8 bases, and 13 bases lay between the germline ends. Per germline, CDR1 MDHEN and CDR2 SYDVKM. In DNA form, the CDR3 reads TGTGCCAGCAGTTTTCAGGGGCCCAACGGCTACACCTTC. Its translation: CASSFQGPNGYTF.

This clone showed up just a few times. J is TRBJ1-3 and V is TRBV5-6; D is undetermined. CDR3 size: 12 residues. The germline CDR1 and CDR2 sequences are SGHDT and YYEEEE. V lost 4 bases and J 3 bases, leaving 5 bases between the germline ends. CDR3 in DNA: TGTGCCAGCAGCGAGGGTGGAAACACCATATATTTT. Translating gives CASSEGGNTIYF.

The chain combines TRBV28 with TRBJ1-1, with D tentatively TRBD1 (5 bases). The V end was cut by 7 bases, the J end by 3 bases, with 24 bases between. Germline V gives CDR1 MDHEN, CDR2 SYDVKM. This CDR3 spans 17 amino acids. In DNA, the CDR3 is TGTGCCAGCATCAATATGGCAGGGCTGGGCCTGGACACTGAAGCTTTCTTT. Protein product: CASINMAGLGLDTEAFF.

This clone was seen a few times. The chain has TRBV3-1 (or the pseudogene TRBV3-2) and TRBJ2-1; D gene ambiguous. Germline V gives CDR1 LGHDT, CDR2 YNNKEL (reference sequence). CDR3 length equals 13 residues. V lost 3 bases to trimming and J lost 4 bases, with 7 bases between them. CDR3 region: CASSQFGYNEQFF. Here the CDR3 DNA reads TGTGCCAGCAGCCAGTTTGGGTACAATGAGCAGTTCTTC.

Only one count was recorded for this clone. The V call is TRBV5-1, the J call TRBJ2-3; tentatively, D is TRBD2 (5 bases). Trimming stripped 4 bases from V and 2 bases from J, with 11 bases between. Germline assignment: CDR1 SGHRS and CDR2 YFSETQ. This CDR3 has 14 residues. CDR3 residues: CASSAGSLTDTQYF. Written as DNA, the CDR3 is TGCGCCAGCAGCGCTGGGAGTCTCACAGATACGCAGTATTTT. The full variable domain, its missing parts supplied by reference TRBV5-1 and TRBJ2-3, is KAGVTQTPRYLIKTRGQQVTLSCSPISGHRSVSWYQQTPGQGLQFLFEYFSETQRNKGNFPGRFSGRQFSNSRSEMNVSTLELGDSALYLCASSAGSLTDTQYFGPGTRLTVL.

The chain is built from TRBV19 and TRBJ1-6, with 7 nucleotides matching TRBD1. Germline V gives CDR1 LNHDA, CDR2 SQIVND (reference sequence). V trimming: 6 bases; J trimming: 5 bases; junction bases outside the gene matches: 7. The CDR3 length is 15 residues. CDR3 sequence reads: CASSQVTGDNSPLHF. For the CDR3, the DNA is TGTGCCAGTAGCCAAGTAACAGGGGATAATTCACCCCTCCACTTT.

CDR3 loop: CASSYEPGRADEQYF. In nucleotides, the CDR3 is TGTGCCAGCAGCTACGAGCCGGGACGGGCCGACGAGCAGTACTTC. V usage is TRBV5-4 and J usage is TRBJ2-7; D is tentatively TRBD1 or TRBD2 (5 bases each). Germline assignment: CDR1 SGHNT and CDR2 YYREEE (reference sequence). V lost 3 bases and J 5 bases, leaving 18 bases between the germline ends. This CDR3 spans 15 amino acids.

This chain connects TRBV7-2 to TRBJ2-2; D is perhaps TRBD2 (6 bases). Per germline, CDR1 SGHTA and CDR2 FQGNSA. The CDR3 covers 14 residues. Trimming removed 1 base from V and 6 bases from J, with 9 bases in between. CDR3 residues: CASSLELASGELFF. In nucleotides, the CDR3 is TGTGCCAGCAGCTTAGAACTAGCCTCCGGGGAGCTGTTTTTT.

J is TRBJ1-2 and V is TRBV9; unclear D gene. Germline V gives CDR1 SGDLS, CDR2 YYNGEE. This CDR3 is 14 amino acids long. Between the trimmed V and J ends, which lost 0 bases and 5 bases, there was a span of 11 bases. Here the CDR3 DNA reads TGTGCCAGCAGCGTAGGAGATCCGGAGTATGGCTACACCTTC. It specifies CASSVGDPEYGYTF. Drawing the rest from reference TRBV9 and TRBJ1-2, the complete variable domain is DSGVTQTPKHLITATGQRVTLRCSPRSGDLSVYWYQQSLDQGLQFLIQYYNGEERAKGNILERFSAQQFPDLHSELNLSSLELGDSALYFCASSVGDPEYGYTFGSGTRLTVV.

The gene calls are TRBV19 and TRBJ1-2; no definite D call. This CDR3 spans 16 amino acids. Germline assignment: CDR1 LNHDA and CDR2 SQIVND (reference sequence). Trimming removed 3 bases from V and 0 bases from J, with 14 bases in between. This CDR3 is CASSIVEQRANYGYTF. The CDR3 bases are TGTGCCAGTAGTATCGTCGAGCAGCGAGCTAACTATGGCTACACCTTC.

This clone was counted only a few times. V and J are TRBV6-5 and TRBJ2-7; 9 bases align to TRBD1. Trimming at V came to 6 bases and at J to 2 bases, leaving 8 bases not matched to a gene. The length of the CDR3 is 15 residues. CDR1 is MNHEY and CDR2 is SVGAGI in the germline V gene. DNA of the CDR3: TGTGCCAGCAGACCCGACAGGGGGTCTGCCTACGAGCAGTACTTC. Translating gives CASRPDRGSAYEQYF.

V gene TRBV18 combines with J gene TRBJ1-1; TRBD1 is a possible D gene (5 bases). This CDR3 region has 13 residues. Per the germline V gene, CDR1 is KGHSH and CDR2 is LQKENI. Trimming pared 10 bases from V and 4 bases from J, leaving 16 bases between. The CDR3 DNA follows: TGTGCCACAGAAAAGAGGGGTAGCACTGAAGCTTTCTTT. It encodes CATEKRGSTEAFF.

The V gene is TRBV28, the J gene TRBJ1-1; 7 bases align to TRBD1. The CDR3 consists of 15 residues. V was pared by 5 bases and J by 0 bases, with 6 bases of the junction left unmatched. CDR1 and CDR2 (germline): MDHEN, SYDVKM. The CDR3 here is CASSPQGPMNTEAFF. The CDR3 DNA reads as TGTGCCAGCAGTCCACAGGGGCCCATGAACACTGAAGCTTTCTTT. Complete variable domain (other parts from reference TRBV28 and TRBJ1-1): DVKVTQSSRYLVKRTGEKVFLECVQDMDHENMFWYRQDPGLGLRLIYFSYDVKMKEKGDIPEGYSVSREKKERFSLILESASTNQTSMYLCASSPQGPMNTEAFFGQGTRLTVV.